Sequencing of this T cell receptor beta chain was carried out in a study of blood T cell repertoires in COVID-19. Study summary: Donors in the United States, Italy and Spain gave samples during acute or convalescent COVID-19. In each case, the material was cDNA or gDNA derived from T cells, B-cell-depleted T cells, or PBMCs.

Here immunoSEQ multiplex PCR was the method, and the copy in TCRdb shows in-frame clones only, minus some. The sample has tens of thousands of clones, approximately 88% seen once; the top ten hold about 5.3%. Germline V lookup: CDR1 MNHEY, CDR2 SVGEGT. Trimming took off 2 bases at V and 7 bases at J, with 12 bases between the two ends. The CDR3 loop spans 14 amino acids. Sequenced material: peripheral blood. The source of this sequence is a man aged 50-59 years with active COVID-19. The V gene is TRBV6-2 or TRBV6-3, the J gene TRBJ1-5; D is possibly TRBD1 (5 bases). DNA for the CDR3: TGTGCCAGCAGTTACCTCCCAGGGAAACAGCCCCAGCATTTT. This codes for CASSYLPGKQPQHF.